The 14 T cell receptor beta chains below all came from one sample that was sequenced in a study of cytomegalovirus exposure and HLA in healthy donors. Primers: 60 Vbeta forward and 13 Jbeta reverse. Using immunoSEQ multiplex PCR, the repertoire was profiled, and TCRdb retains in-frame clones only, with some absent. The repertoire holds under 150,000 clones, with 70% to 85% as singletons. Sequencing was carried out using PBMCs. These receptors all come from a boy aged 10-17 years in good health and CMV-seronegative.

The chain couples TRBV30 to TRBJ2-5, with a tentative D call TRBD1 (6 bases). V lost 5 bases and J 0 bases, leaving 10 bases between the germline ends. Looked up from germline, CDR1 is GTSNPN and CDR2 is SVGIG (reference sequence). The CDR3 is 13 amino acids. CDR3 DNA: TGTGCCTGGTGGGGGCAGAACCAAGAGACCCAGTACTTC. Encoded protein: CAWWGQNQETQYF.

J is TRBJ1-1 and V is TRBV27, with D possibly matching TRBD1 (6 bases). Germline V lookup: CDR1 MNHEY, CDR2 SMNVEV (reference sequence). V dropped 6 bases and J dropped 5 bases, with 19 bases sitting between them. The CDR3 runs to 15 residues. For the CDR3, the DNA is TGTGCCAGCAGCCCAAAACAGGGCTGGGGAACTGAAGCTTTCTTT. Its translation is CASSPKQGWGTEAFF.

V and J are TRBV28 and TRBJ1-2, with 8 bases that match TRBD1. In germline, CDR1 is MDHEN, CDR2 SYDVKM. The CDR3 has 16 residues. Trimming took 1 base from V and 8 from J; bases not matched to a gene: 12. CDR3 sequence (DNA): TGTGCCAGCAGTTTATTCCGGACAGGGTCGGCTTTGGGCTACACCTTC. It yields the protein CASSLFRTGSALGYTF.

The chain links TRBV14 to TRBJ1-4; 7 positions match TRBD1. This CDR3 comprises 15 residues. The germline gives CDR1 SGHDN, CDR2 FVKESK. V trimming: 3 bases; J trimming: 7 bases; junction bases outside the gene matches: 8. The CDR3 protein is CASSHMTGTAEKLFF. The CDR3 nucleotides are TGTGCCAGCAGCCATATGACAGGGACCGCTGAAAAACTGTTTTTT.

The V call is TRBV30, the J call TRBJ2-3; 8 bases are a match to TRBD2. Germline V lookup: CDR1 GTSNPN, CDR2 SVGIG (reference sequence). With 8 bases clipped from V and 2 bases from J, the junction kept 3 bases outside the gene matches. CDR3 length equals 12 residues. Written as DNA, the CDR3 is TGTGCCAGAGCGGGAGCCACAGATACGCAGTATTTT. It is translated as CARAGATDTQYF.

This chain links TRBV30 with TRBJ1-5; maybe TRBD1 (5 bases). CDR1 is GTSNPN and CDR2 is SVGIG in the germline V gene (reference sequence). The germline V and J ends were trimmed by 4 bases and 7 bases, with 17 bases remaining between them. This CDR3 has 14 residues. This chain's CDR3 is CAWTLGGLGQPQHF. CDR3 DNA: TGTGCCTGGACCCTGGGGGGTTTGGGGCAGCCCCAGCATTTT.

This chain links TRBV5-1 with TRBJ2-2, with D perhaps TRBD1 (6 bases). Trimming took 4 bases from V and 4 from J, leaving 11 bases between them. This CDR3 contains 14 residues. Per the germline V gene, CDR1 is SGHRS and CDR2 is YFSETQ. In DNA, the CDR3 is TGCGCCAGCAGCCGGACAGTTGGCACCGGGGAGCTGTTTTTT. Translating it yields CASSRTVGTGELFF. The full variable domain, rest sourced from reference TRBV5-1 and TRBJ2-2, is KAGVTQTPRYLIKTRGQQVTLSCSPISGHRSVSWYQQTPGQGLQFLFEYFSETQRNKGNFPGRFSGRQFSNSRSEMNVSTLELGDSALYLCASSRTVGTGELFFGEGSRLTVL.

This chain links TRBV19 with TRBJ2-5, with 7 bases that match TRBD1. The CDR3 contains 14 residues. Germline CDR1 is LNHDA and CDR2 is SQIVND (reference sequence). The V and J ends lost 5 bases and 5 bases, in that order; junction bases with no gene match: 8. DNA of the CDR3: TGTGCCAGTAGTGCAACGGGACAGCCGGAGACCCAGTACTTC. It codes for CASSATGQPETQYF. Filled out from reference TRBV19 and TRBJ2-5, the complete variable domain reads DGGITQSPKYLFRKEGQNVTLSCEQNLNHDAMYWYRQDPGQGLRLIYYSQIVNDFQKGDIAEGYSVSREKKESFPLTVTSAQKNPTAFYLCASSATGQPETQYFGPGTRLLVL.

The rearrangement joins TRBV11-2 to TRBJ2-5; 7 bases map to TRBD1. Unmatched junction bases numbered 9, after V lost 7 bases and J lost 4 bases. CDR1 and CDR2 from the germline V gene are SGHAT and FQNNGV. This CDR3 comprises 14 residues. The CDR3 DNA sequence: TGTGCCAGCACCCCAAGCGCAGGGGGAGAGACCCAGTACTTC. Protein: CASTPSAGGETQYF.

V is TRBV7-9 and J is TRBJ2-3, with unresolved D. Trimming cost V 5 bases and J 5 bases, with 14 bases left between them. The CDR3 totals 14 residues. Germline V gene data show CDR1 as SEHNR and CDR2 as FQNEAQ (reference sequence). The CDR3 reads CASSPPSFRDTQYF. The CDR3, as DNA: TGTGCCAGCAGCCCCCCCTCTTTCCGAGATACGCAGTATTTT.

The chain has TRBV30 and TRBJ1-1; no clear D gene. The CDR3 extends over 12 amino acids. Trimming shortened V by 4 bases and J by 1 base, and 7 bases separated the two germline ends. Germline lookup yields CDR1 GTSNPN and CDR2 SVGIG (reference sequence). Here the CDR3 DNA reads TGTGCCTGGACCAGGTCGAACACTGAAGCTTTCTTT. Encoded protein: CAWTRSNTEAFF.

The CDR3 region is CAWSVLLLLNYGYTF. DNA of the CDR3: TGTGCCTGGAGTGTCTTACTCCTCCTGAACTATGGCTACACCTTC. The J gene is TRBJ1-2, the V gene TRBV30; no clear D. CDR3 length equals 15 residues. Trimming stripped 0 bases from V and 2 bases from J, with 13 bases between. Per germline, CDR1 GTSNPN and CDR2 SVGIG (reference sequence).

The chain is built from TRBV6-5 and TRBJ1-1; D unresolved. The length of the CDR3 is 13 residues. CDR1 and CDR2 from the germline V gene are MNHEY and SVGAGI. V lost 0 bases to trimming and J lost 10 bases, with 12 bases between them. This CDR3 is CASSYSNGRRAFF. As DNA, the CDR3 is TGTGCCAGCAGTTACTCGAATGGGAGGCGAGCTTTCTTT.

The rearrangement links TRBV30 to TRBJ2-1; TRBD1 agrees at 7 bases. V dropped 1 base and J dropped 0; count of bases not matched to a gene: 3. Germline V gene sequence: CDR1 GTSNPN, CDR2 SVGIG (reference sequence). CDR3 length: 15 residues. CDR3 coding DNA: TGTGCCTGGAGTGACGAGGGGGCCTCCTACAATGAGCAGTTCTTC. It specifies CAWSDEGASYNEQFF. The full variable domain, with the rest looked up from reference TRBV30 and TRBJ2-1, is SQTIHQWPATLVQPVGSPLSLECTVEGTSNPNLYWYRQAAGRGLQLLFYSVGIGQISSEVPQNLSASRPQDRQFILSSKKLLLSDSGFYLCAWSDEGASYNEQFFGPGTRLTVL.